Listed below are T cell receptor beta chains from one sample, sequenced in a study of CXCR3-negative and CXCR3-positive naive CD8 T cells. TCRdb re-called the 5' RACE reads, yielding one record per CDR3 amino acid sequence without DNA. The sample shows 140,000 to 150,000 distinct CDR3 sequences, and approximately 0.27% sits with its ten largest clones. The sample consisted of naive CXCR3+ CD8+ T cells from blood. All receptors come from a human donor in good health. Some clones in this sample may be carry-over from other donors' samples. The CDR3 runs from the conserved cysteine through the conserved F or W. Each record gives: V gene, J gene, CDR3 protein.

v_gene: TRBV21-1
j_gene: TRBJ2-7
CDR3aa: CASIPMAGGEYEQYF

v_gene: TRBV7-9
j_gene: TRBJ2-7
CDR3aa: CASSPRELTRYEQYF

v_gene: TRBV7-6
j_gene: TRBJ2-2
CDR3aa: CASSPGQGSSRYTGELFF

v_gene: TRBV4-3
j_gene: TRBJ2-7
CDR3aa: CASSQEAPSYEQYF

v_gene: TRBV30
j_gene: TRBJ2-2
CDR3aa: CAWSVGTLDTGELFF

v_gene: TRBV6-5
j_gene: TRBJ1-1
CDR3aa: CASSHGPNTEAFF

v_gene: TRBV18
j_gene: TRBJ2-7
CDR3aa: CASSSTGTATYEQYF

v_gene: TRBV6-2/TRBV6-3
j_gene: TRBJ2-5
CDR3aa: CASSWVRRLPGETQYF

v_gene: TRBV4-3
j_gene: TRBJ2-1
CDR3aa: CASSQVRSVLNEQFF

v_gene: TRBV29-1
j_gene: TRBJ1-3
CDR3aa: CSGSSGNTIYF

v_gene: TRBV7-2
j_gene: TRBJ2-1
CDR3aa: CASSLSLAGGYNEQFF

v_gene: TRBV28
j_gene: TRBJ1-1
CDR3aa: CASTDRGLATEAFF

v_gene: TRBV28
j_gene: TRBJ2-1
CDR3aa: CASSSTTRGVYNEQFF

v_gene: TRBV12-3/TRBV12-4
j_gene: TRBJ2-1
CDR3aa: CASSPLAGSSYNEQFF

v_gene: TRBV19
j_gene: TRBJ2-5
CDR3aa: CASSMGHPQETQYF

v_gene: TRBV18
j_gene: TRBJ1-1
CDR3aa: CASGGLPEAFF

v_gene: TRBV14
j_gene: TRBJ2-1
CDR3aa: CASSQDLHFNEQFF

v_gene: TRBV7-9
j_gene: TRBJ2-7
CDR3aa: CASSSLRSYEQYF

v_gene: TRBV9
j_gene: TRBJ1-1
CDR3aa: CASSVGWGVTEAFF

v_gene: TRBV6-2/TRBV6-3
j_gene: TRBJ2-1
CDR3aa: CASTILRTGSSNEQFF

v_gene: TRBV2
j_gene: TRBJ2-7
CDR3aa: CASSDSASYEQYF

v_gene: TRBV7-9
j_gene: TRBJ2-3
CDR3aa: CASSPKPEGRTDTQYF

v_gene: TRBV29-1
j_gene: TRBJ2-7
CDR3aa: CSVEDRAGYDEQYF

v_gene: TRBV7-9
j_gene: TRBJ2-7
CDR3aa: CASSLAGAYEQYF

v_gene: TRBV20-1
j_gene: TRBJ2-3
CDR3aa: CSARLTSLAQYF

v_gene: TRBV7-9
j_gene: TRBJ1-1
CDR3aa: CASSLVVSTEAFF

v_gene: TRBV12-3/TRBV12-4
j_gene: TRBJ1-2
CDR3aa: CASTRVNIYGYTF

v_gene: TRBV9
j_gene: TRBJ2-1
CDR3aa: CASSAKLGANEQFF

v_gene: TRBV29-1
j_gene: TRBJ2-1
CDR3aa: CSIPGLAGGLGEQFF

v_gene: TRBV4-2
j_gene: TRBJ2-7
CDR3aa: CASSQAYKISEGEQYF

v_gene: TRBV9
j_gene: TRBJ2-1
CDR3aa: CASSPRTGDNEQFF

v_gene: TRBV12-3/TRBV12-4
j_gene: TRBJ2-3
CDR3aa: CASSSGLAAITDTQYF

v_gene: TRBV20-1
j_gene: TRBJ1-3
CDR3aa: CSARNVGPDSGNTIYF

v_gene: TRBV7-8
j_gene: TRBJ1-2
CDR3aa: CASSLAGDGYTF

v_gene: TRBV14
j_gene: TRBJ2-2
CDR3aa: CASSQDQPGVGTGELFF

v_gene: TRBV3-1
j_gene: TRBJ2-5
CDR3aa: CASSQPLDVGETQYF

v_gene: TRBV7-9
j_gene: TRBJ2-1
CDR3aa: CASSPPRVAANEQFF

v_gene: TRBV7-3
j_gene: TRBJ2-1
CDR3aa: CASSPNAQDRGPYNEQFF

v_gene: TRBV6-1
j_gene: TRBJ1-1
CDR3aa: CASSEAHSLNTEAFF

v_gene: TRBV20-1
j_gene: TRBJ1-5
CDR3aa: CSARDLGGSNQPQHF

v_gene: TRBV2
j_gene: TRBJ2-1
CDR3aa: CAFFPQRSYNEQFF

v_gene: TRBV7-9
j_gene: TRBJ2-7
CDR3aa: CASSQTGSYEQYF

v_gene: TRBV14
j_gene: TRBJ1-6
CDR3aa: CASSQDWALTESSYNSPLHF

v_gene: TRBV6-5
j_gene: TRBJ1-4
CDR3aa: CASGTIANEKLFF

v_gene: TRBV9
j_gene: TRBJ2-1
CDR3aa: CASSGVGDRGYNEQFF

v_gene: TRBV7-8
j_gene: TRBJ2-7
CDR3aa: CASSFDRDRGRREQYF

v_gene: TRBV7-9
j_gene: TRBJ1-6
CDR3aa: CASSLGARSPLHF

v_gene: TRBV28
j_gene: TRBJ2-4
CDR3aa: CASRRPGQGELAKNIQYF

v_gene: TRBV9
j_gene: TRBJ2-3
CDR3aa: CASSAGGADTQYF

v_gene: TRBV9
j_gene: TRBJ2-7
CDR3aa: CASSVVGAEGYEQYF

v_gene: TRBV9
j_gene: TRBJ1-1
CDR3aa: CASSGGGENTEAFF

v_gene: TRBV6-6
j_gene: TRBJ2-1
CDR3aa: CATGLAGSNEQFF

v_gene: TRBV14
j_gene: TRBJ1-1
CDR3aa: CASSQWGSNTEAFF

v_gene: TRBV7-2
j_gene: TRBJ2-7
CDR3aa: CASSARDSSYEQYF

v_gene: TRBV5-6
j_gene: TRBJ1-5
CDR3aa: CASSLEGTPQHF